This TCR beta chain was documented in a study of T cells in Graves' hyperthyroidism and ophthalmopathy. The study, taken as a whole, reports: Most expanded thyroid clonotypes above 0.001 recurred in blood.

The investigators amplified TCR beta CDR3 regions from RNA transcripts. HTBI primers drove first-round RT-PCR of the TCR CDR3. TCRdb used MiXCR to reprocess the multiplex PCR reads, holding one entry per CDR3 protein. The sample shows around 340,000 distinct CDR3 sequences, roughly a fifth of them seen only once. There are many counts of this clonotype. Its antigen is still unknown. Hyperthyroidism, newly diagnosed and lasting under 2 months, affected patients aged 18 to 65. The clonotype originates from a woman between 50 and 59 years old with Graves' hyperthyroidism. The sample was blood.

The CDR3 reads CRVEGKNTEAFF. CDR3 bases: TGCAGGGTTGAGGGCAAGAACACTGAAGCTTTCTTT. The chain combines TRBV20-1 with TRBJ1-1; D is uncertain. Germline CDR1 and CDR2: DFQATT and SNEGSKA (reference sequence). The CDR3 spans 12 residues.